The next 18 T cell receptor beta chains were all read from a single sample in a study of human T cells and chemical hapten exposure. In TCRdb, the RACE reads were re-called with MiXCR into one record per CDR3 protein. The data contain 56,000 or so distinct CDR3 sequences, around a tenth of them singletons. Noted time point: pre-sensitization, week 0. Regarding treatment: therapeutic diphenylcyclopropenone sensitization with weekly scalp DPC. The total RNA was obtained from whole blood that was not fractionated. This specimen was whole blood, taken in connection with sensitization to the hapten diphenylcyclopropenone (DPC). All receptors derive from a woman aged 25 to 39 with alopecia areata. Some clones in this sample may be carry-over from other donors' samples.

V usage is TRBV4-2 and J usage is TRBJ1-6, with D hard to call. V lost 0 bases to trimming and J lost 6 bases, with 15 bases between them. The CDR3 length is 17 residues. The germline CDR1 and CDR2 sequences are LGHNA and YNFKEQ. The CDR3 sequence: CASSQDFRVSGNSPLHF. The CDR3 bases are TGTGCCAGCAGCCAAGATTTTCGGGTTAGCGGTAATTCACCCCTCCACTTT.

This clonotype appeared a few times. The V gene is TRBV7-9, the J gene TRBJ2-1; 8 positions agree with TRBD1. Germline V lookup: CDR1 SEHNR, CDR2 FQNEAQ (reference sequence). V gave up 5 bases and J gave up 2 bases; unmatched junction bases: 5. The CDR3 totals 15 residues. The CDR3: CASSPGQGTYNEQFF. The DNA for the CDR3 is TGTGCCAGCAGCCCTGGACAGGGAACCTACAATGAGCAGTTCTTC.

The table lists this clonotype with many counts. This chain joins TRBV20-1 and TRBJ1-5; D call uncertain. Germline V gene data show CDR1 as DFQATT and CDR2 as SNEGSKA (reference sequence). This CDR3 has 12 amino acids. The germline V and J ends were trimmed by 0 bases and 11 bases, with 11 bases remaining between them. CDR3 loop: CSARDRGPTQHF. The CDR3 nucleotides are TGCAGTGCTAGAGATCGGGGTCCTACCCAGCATTTT.

This clonotype has a count of ten or more. V and J are TRBV30 and TRBJ2-5; tentative D call: TRBD2 (5 bases). The ends were cut back, 3 bases at V and 5 bases at J, with 16 bases in the middle. The CDR3 has 14 residues. Germline CDR1 is GTSNPN and CDR2 is SVGIG (reference sequence). CDR3 nucleotide sequence: TGTGCCTGGAGCCTAAACCGGGGTCGGGAGACCCAGTACTTC. Its protein is CAWSLNRGRETQYF.

In its sample, this clonotype is medium-sized (0.01 to 0.1%). This chain connects TRBV6-5 to TRBJ2-7; D is perhaps TRBD1 (6 bases). CDR1 is MNHEY and CDR2 is SVGAGI in the germline V gene. CDR3 length: 14 residues. V was shortened by 2 bases and J by 2 bases, with 10 bases between the two germline ends. Here the CDR3 DNA reads TGTGCCAGCAGTTACGGACAGTACACCTACGAGCAGTACTTC. Protein product: CASSYGQYTYEQYF.

The rearrangement joins TRBV9 to TRBJ2-4; D possibly corresponds to TRBD1 (6 bases). This CDR3 contains 18 residues. Germline V gives CDR1 SGDLS, CDR2 YYNGEE. Trimming stripped 0 bases from V and 0 bases from J, with 16 bases between. CDR3 nucleotides: TGTGCCAGCAGCGTAGGGACCACAGGGTGGACAGCCAAAAACATTCAGTACTTC. This gives the protein CASSVGTTGWTAKNIQYF.

This sequence joins TRBV12-3 or TRBV12-4 and TRBJ2-1, with D perhaps TRBD1 (5 bases). This CDR3 has 14 amino acids. The ends were cut back, 7 bases at V and 0 bases at J, with 10 bases in the middle. The CDR3 coding sequence is TGTGCCAGCAACCTAGGGGCCTCCTACAATGAGCAGTTCTTC. Its protein product is CASNLGASYNEQFF.

The chain recombines TRBV2 with TRBJ2-6; D remains ambiguous. Trimming cost V 7 bases and J 0 bases, with 13 bases left between them. The germline V gene has CDR1 SNHLY and CDR2 FYNNEI. CDR3 size: 16 residues. CDR3 amino acids: CASNPGPSSGANVLTF. The CDR3 DNA is TGTGCCAGCAACCCCGGACCCAGCTCTGGGGCCAACGTCCTGACTTTC.

This clonotype was seen repeatedly, ten times or more. The gene calls are TRBV4-1 and TRBJ2-5; D is uncertain. Germline V gene data show CDR1 as MGHRA and CDR2 as YSYEKL. V was cut by 2 bases and J by 3 bases, with 22 bases left in between. The CDR3 is 18 residues long. The CDR3 DNA follows: TGCGCCAGCAGCCAATTCTTTCTCTGGGTGGTGAAAAAAGAGACCCAGTACTTC. Translating gives CASSQFFLWVVKKETQYF.

This clonotype was seen a few times. V gene TRBV4-3 combines with J gene TRBJ2-3; TRBD2 aligns across 15 bases. Looked up from germline, CDR1 is LGHNA and CDR2 is YSLEER. Trimming removed 1 base from V and 0 bases from J; junction bases left unmatched: 2. The CDR3 spans 18 residues. The CDR3 region has the DNA TGCGCCAGCAGCCAAGGGGGACTAGCGGGGGGCAGCACAGATACGCAGTATTTT. Translated: CASSQGGLAGGSTDTQYF.

Only a few counts were recorded for this clonotype. The chain has TRBV25-1 and TRBJ1-6, with 12 positions matching TRBD1. The ends lost 0 bases at V and 10 bases at J; junction bases unmatched: 13. The V gene's germline CDR1 is MGHDK and CDR2 SYGVNS. The CDR3 loop spans 19 amino acids. This chain's CDR3 is CASSEYGTGGKVGGSPLHF. Here the CDR3 DNA reads TGTGCCAGCAGTGAATATGGGACAGGGGGCAAGGTTGGAGGGTCACCCCTCCACTTT.

This chain links TRBV11-2 with TRBJ1-4; 10 bases line up with TRBD1. The CDR3 consists of 15 residues. Per the germline V gene, CDR1 is SGHAT and CDR2 is FQNNGV. With 3 bases clipped from V and 6 bases from J, the junction kept 4 bases outside the gene matches. CDR3 sequence (DNA): TGTGCCAGCAGCTTTGTCGGACAGGGGGATGAAAAACTGTTTTTT. This codes for CASSFVGQGDEKLFF.

Ten or more counts support this clonotype. This chain uses TRBV6-6 with TRBJ2-1, with 8 bases lining up with TRBD1. With V trimmed by 6 bases and J by 15 bases, 7 bases remained unmatched. This CDR3 is built from 11 residues. Germline V gene sequence: CDR1 MNHNY, CDR2 SVGAGI (reference sequence). The CDR3 region is CASRLDRGWFF. For the CDR3, the DNA is TGTGCCAGCAGACTCGACAGGGGTTGGTTCTTC.

The rearrangement joins TRBV9 to TRBJ2-7; TRBD1 is a possible D gene (6 bases). Germline CDR1 SGDLS, CDR2 YYNGEE. The CDR3 is 15 amino acids. Trimming shortened V by 0 bases and J by 4 bases, and 14 bases separated the two germline ends. This CDR3 reads CASSVGGRGVYEQYF. The CDR3, as DNA: TGTGCCAGCAGCGTAGGGGGGCGAGGGGTTTACGAGCAGTACTTC.

In its sample, this clonotype was seen many times. The chain is built from TRBV20-1 and TRBJ2-3; D is unclear. There are 16 residues in the CDR3. Trimming left V 0 bases short and J 2 bases short, with 15 bases between. Germline V CDR1 and CDR2: DFQATT, SNEGSKA (reference sequence). The CDR3 protein is CSARDFTGSPTDTQYF. The CDR3 DNA reads TGCAGTGCTAGAGATTTTACTGGCAGTCCCACAGATACGCAGTATTTT.

This clonotype appeared a few times. The chain couples TRBV7-2 to TRBJ2-3, with TRBD2 identical over 12 bases. Germline V gene lookup returns CDR1 SGHTA and CDR2 FQGNSA. Trimming took 5 bases from V and 3 from J; bases not matched to a gene: 6. There are 16 residues in the CDR3. Here the CDR3 DNA reads TGTGCCAGCAGCGGAGCTAGCGGGGGGGCTACAGATACGCAGTATTTT. Encoded protein: CASSGASGGATDTQYF.

This clonotype has at least ten counts. The chain recombines TRBV6-5 with TRBJ1-2; 9 nucleotides line up with TRBD1. V dropped 4 bases and J dropped 3; count of bases not matched to a gene: 6. Per the germline V gene, CDR1 is MNHEY and CDR2 is SVGAGI. The CDR3 runs 15 residues. The CDR3 bases are TGTGCCAGCAGTTCTCCGGGACAGGGTCACTATGGCTACACCTTC. Residues: CASSSPGQGHYGYTF.

The chain has TRBV7-2 and TRBJ1-2, with 9 bases fitting TRBD1. This CDR3 spans 14 amino acids. The V segment lost 2 bases and the J segment 6 bases; nucleotides outside the gene matches: 4. Germline V lookup: CDR1 SGHTA, CDR2 FQGNSA. CDR3 coding DNA: TGTGCCAGCAGCTTACAACAGGGGGCTGATGGCTACACCTTC. This gives the protein CASSLQQGADGYTF.